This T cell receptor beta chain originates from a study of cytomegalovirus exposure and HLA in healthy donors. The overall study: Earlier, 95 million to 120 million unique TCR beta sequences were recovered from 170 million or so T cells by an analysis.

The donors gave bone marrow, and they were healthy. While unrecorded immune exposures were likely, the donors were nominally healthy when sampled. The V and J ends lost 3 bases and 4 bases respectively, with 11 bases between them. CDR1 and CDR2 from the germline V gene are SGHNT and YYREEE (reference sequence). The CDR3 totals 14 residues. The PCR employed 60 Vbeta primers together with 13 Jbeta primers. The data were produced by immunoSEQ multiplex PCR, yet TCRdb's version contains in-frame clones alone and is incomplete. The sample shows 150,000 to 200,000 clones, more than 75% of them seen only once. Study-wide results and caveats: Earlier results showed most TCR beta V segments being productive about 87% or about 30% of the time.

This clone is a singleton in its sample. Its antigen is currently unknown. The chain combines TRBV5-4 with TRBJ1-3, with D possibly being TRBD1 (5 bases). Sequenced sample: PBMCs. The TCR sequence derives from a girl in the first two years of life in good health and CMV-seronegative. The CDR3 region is CASSSRDAGNTIYF. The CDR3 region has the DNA TGTGCCAGCAGCTCGCGGGACGCAGGAAACACCATATATTTT.